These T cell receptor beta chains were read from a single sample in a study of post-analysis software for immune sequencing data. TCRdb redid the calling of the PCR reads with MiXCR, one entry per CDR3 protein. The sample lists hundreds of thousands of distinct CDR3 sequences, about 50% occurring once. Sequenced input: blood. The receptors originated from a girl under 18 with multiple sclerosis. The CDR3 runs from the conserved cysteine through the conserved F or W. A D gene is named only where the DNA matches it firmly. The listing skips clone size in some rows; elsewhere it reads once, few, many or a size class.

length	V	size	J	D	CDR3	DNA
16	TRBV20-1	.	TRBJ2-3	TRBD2	CSANTRLAPSTDTQYF	TGCAGTGCTAACACAAGACTAGCCCCTAGCACAGATACGCAGTATTTT
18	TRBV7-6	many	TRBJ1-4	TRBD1	CASSMVLGQGVDNEKLFF	TGTGCCAGCAGCATGGTTCTGGGACAGGGAGTTGATAATGAAAAACTGTTTTTT
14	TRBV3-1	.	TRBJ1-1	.	CASSPVGRATEAFF	TGTGCCAGCAGCCCCGTTGGTAGGGCCACTGAAGCTTTCTTT
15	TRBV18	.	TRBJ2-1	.	CASSPSGTPKNEQFF	TGTGCCAGCTCACCGTCCGGGACCCCCAAAAATGAGCAGTTCTTC
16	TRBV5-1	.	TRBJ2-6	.	CASSLDRPWGANVLTF	TGCGCCAGCAGCTTGGACAGGCCTTGGGGGGCCAACGTCCTGACTTTC
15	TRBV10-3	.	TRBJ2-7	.	CAISPPDRSSYEQYF	TGTGCCATCAGCCCACCGGACAGAAGCTCCTACGAGCAGTACTTC
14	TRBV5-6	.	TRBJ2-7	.	CASSFLERIYEQYF	TGTGCCAGCAGCTTCTTAGAGAGGATCTACGAGCAGTACTTC
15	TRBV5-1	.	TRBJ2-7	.	CASSLEGPETYEQYF	TGCGCCAGCAGCTTGGAGGGCCCTGAAACCTACGAGCAGTACTTC
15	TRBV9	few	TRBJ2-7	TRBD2	CASSGTSGSSYEQYF	TGTGCCAGCAGCGGGACTAGCGGGAGCTCCTACGAGCAGTACTTC
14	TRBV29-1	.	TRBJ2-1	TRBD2	CSVVVAGGLSEQFF	TGCAGCGTTGTTGTAGCGGGGGGGCTGAGTGAGCAGTTCTTC
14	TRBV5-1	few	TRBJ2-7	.	CASSSGQFPYEQYF	TGCGCCAGCAGCTCCGGACAGTTTCCCTACGAGCAGTACTTC
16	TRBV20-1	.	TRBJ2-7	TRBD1	CSARDAGQGNSYEQYF	TGCAGTGCTAGAGACGCGGGACAGGGGAACTCCTACGAGCAGTACTTC